The next 14 T cell receptor beta chains were all read from a single sample in a study of blood T cell repertoires in COVID-19. Here immunoSEQ multiplex PCR was the method, and the copy in TCRdb shows in-frame clones only, minus some. The sample consists of around 40,000 clones, around nine tenths of them appearing once. Sequencing was carried out using peripheral blood. The receptors come from a middle-aged man with COVID-19, enrolled during active disease.

The chain couples TRBV5-6 to TRBJ1-5; possible D gene TRBD1, 5 bases. Germline values: CDR1 SGHDT, CDR2 YYEEEE. V was shortened by 1 base and J by 0 bases, with 17 bases between the two germline ends. The CDR3 has 18 residues. CDR3 residues: CASSLPPDSAYSNQPQHF. The CDR3 bases are TGTGCCAGCAGCTTGCCTCCAGACAGCGCCTATAGCAATCAGCCCCAGCATTTT.

CDR3 DNA: TGTGCCAGTAGTATACAGACAGGTGCCAATCAGCCCCAGCATTTT. Translated: CASSIQTGANQPQHF. The chain employs TRBV19 and TRBJ1-5; a possible D gene is TRBD1 (6 bases). The CDR3 runs to 15 residues. V was trimmed by 2 bases and J by 3 bases, leaving 11 bases between them. Germline CDR1 LNHDA, CDR2 SQIVND (reference sequence).

J is TRBJ2-7 and V is TRBV7-9; no clear D gene. The CDR3 consists of 14 residues. Germline CDR1 is SEHNR and CDR2 is FQNEAQ (reference sequence). The V end lost 4 bases, the J end lost 2 bases, and 12 bases lay between the germline ends. CDR3 in DNA: TGTGCCAGCAGCTCGGGTGGGTCCGCCTACGAGCAGTACTTC. This gives the protein CASSSGGSAYEQYF.

The sample holds a few counts of this clone. The chain employs TRBV4-2 and TRBJ2-1, with 10 bases lining up with TRBD2. CDR1 is LGHNA, CDR2 YNFKEQ, per germline. V dropped 0 bases and J dropped 12; count of bases not matched to a gene: 8. The CDR3 has 15 residues. CDR3 DNA sequence: TGTGCCAGCAGCCAAGATACTAGCGGGATAGTCGGGCAGTTCTTC. This sequence encodes CASSQDTSGIVGQFF.

J is TRBJ2-7 and V is TRBV29-1, with a weak D call TRBD1 (5 bases). Trimming cost V 4 bases and J 3 bases, with 13 bases left between them. Germline CDR1 is SQVTM and CDR2 is ANQGSEA. The CDR3 is 13 amino acids. Written as DNA, the CDR3 is TGCAGCGTTGTTCAGGGCCTGGGCTACGAGCAGTACTTC. This gives the protein CSVVQGLGYEQYF.

The chain joins TRBV7-9 to TRBJ1-4, with TRBD1 matching 8 bases. CDR1 and CDR2 (germline): SEHNR, FQNEAQ (reference sequence). Unmatched junction bases numbered 6, after V lost 0 bases and J lost 6 bases. The CDR3 is 16 residues long. In DNA form, the CDR3 reads TGTGCCAGCAGCTTAGCCGCGACAGGGGCTCATGAAAAACTGTTTTTT. Translated: CASSLAATGAHEKLFF.

The J gene is TRBJ2-1, the V gene TRBV9; 7 bases map to TRBD2. V lost 3 bases to trimming and J lost 8 bases; unmatched junction nucleotides: 11. The germline gives CDR1 SGDLS, CDR2 YYNGEE. The CDR3 contains 15 residues. Written as DNA, the CDR3 is TGTGCCAGCAGCGCCGAAGGCGGGAGATTCGATGAGCAGTTCTTC. It translates to CASSAEGGRFDEQFF.

The rearrangement uses TRBV27 and TRBJ2-3; 12 bases fit TRBD2. With 4 bases clipped from V and 4 bases from J, the junction kept 6 bases outside the gene matches. Germline CDR1 MNHEY, CDR2 SMNVEV (reference sequence). The CDR3 has 16 amino acids. In DNA, the CDR3 is TGTGCCAGCAGTTCCTACCTAGCGGGGGGGCCAGATACGCAGTATTTT. This gives the protein CASSSYLAGGPDTQYF.

The rearrangement links TRBV7-9 to TRBJ1-3; D gene uncertain. The CDR3 consists of 14 residues. Deletions cut 6 bases from V and 0 bases from J, with 9 bases between. Germline V gene lookup returns CDR1 SEHNR and CDR2 FQNEAQ (reference sequence). DNA for the CDR3: TGTGCCAGCAGACTGGGGAGCTCTGGAAACACCATATATTTT. Its protein product is CASRLGSSGNTIYF.

The J gene is TRBJ1-3, the V gene TRBV10-3; no definite D call. V was shortened by 2 bases and J by 1 base, with 6 bases between the two germline ends. The CDR3 has 14 amino acids. The germline CDR1 and CDR2 sequences are ENHRY and SYGVKD. The DNA of the CDR3 is TGTGCCATCAGTGAGGAAGAGTCTGGAAACACCATATATTTT. It codes for CAISEEESGNTIYF.

The chain carries TRBV18 and TRBJ1-1; D uncertain. CDR1 and CDR2 (germline): KGHSH, LQKENI. The CDR3 runs to 14 residues. The germline V and J ends were trimmed by 3 bases and 3 bases, with 11 bases remaining between them. The CDR3 sequence: CASSPPGPYTEAFF. The CDR3 nucleotides are TGTGCCAGCTCACCTCCAGGCCCCTACACTGAAGCTTTCTTT.

The chain is built from TRBV27 and TRBJ1-2; D is unclear. The CDR3 consists of 14 residues. The germline CDR1 and CDR2 sequences are MNHEY and SMNVEV (reference sequence). V shed 4 bases and J shed 4 bases, with 13 bases lying between them. This CDR3 is CASSSQSQRYGYTF. The CDR3 nucleotides are TGTGCCAGCAGTTCACAAAGCCAGCGCTATGGCTACACCTTC.

The rearrangement links TRBV14 to TRBJ1-2; 7 bases match TRBD1. J lost 4 bases, V lost 3 bases, and 2 bases had no gene match. Germline V gene data show CDR1 as SGHDN and CDR2 as FVKESK. The CDR3 is 13 residues long. For the CDR3, the DNA is TGTGCCAGCAGCCACCCAGGGGGCTATGGCTACACCTTC. It yields the protein CASSHPGGYGYTF.

V and J are TRBV7-9 and TRBJ1-2, with D perhaps TRBD1 (5 bases). V shed 4 bases and J shed 0 bases, with 9 bases lying between them. The CDR3 covers 14 residues. From germline, CDR1 is SEHNR and CDR2 FQNEAQ (reference sequence). The CDR3 loop is CASSYTGSNYGYTF. In nucleotides, the CDR3 is TGTGCCAGCAGCTACACAGGTTCTAACTATGGCTACACCTTC.